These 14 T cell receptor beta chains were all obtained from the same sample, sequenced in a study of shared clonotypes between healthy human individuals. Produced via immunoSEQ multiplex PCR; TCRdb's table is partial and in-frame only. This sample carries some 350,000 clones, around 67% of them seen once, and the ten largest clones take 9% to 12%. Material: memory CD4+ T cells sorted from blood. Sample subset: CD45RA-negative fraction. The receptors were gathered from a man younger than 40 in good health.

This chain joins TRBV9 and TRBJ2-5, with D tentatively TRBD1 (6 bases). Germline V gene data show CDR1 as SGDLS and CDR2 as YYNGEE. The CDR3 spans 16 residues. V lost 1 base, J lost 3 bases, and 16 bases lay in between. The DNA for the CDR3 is TGTGCCAGCAGCGTATCTAGTATGGGGGCGAAAGAGACCCAGTACTTC. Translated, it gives CASSVSSMGAKETQYF.

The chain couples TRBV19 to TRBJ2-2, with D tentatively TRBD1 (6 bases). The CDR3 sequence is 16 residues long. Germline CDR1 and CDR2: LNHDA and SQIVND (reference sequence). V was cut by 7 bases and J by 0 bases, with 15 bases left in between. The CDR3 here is CASTKRQAPNTGELFF. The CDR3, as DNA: TGTGCCAGTACAAAACGACAGGCCCCGAACACCGGGGAGCTGTTTTTT.

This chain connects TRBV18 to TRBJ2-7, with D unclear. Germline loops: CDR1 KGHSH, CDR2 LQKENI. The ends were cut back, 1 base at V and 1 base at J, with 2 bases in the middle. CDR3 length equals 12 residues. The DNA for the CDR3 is TGTGCCAGCTCACCACGATCCTACGAGCAGTACTTC. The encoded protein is CASSPRSYEQYF.

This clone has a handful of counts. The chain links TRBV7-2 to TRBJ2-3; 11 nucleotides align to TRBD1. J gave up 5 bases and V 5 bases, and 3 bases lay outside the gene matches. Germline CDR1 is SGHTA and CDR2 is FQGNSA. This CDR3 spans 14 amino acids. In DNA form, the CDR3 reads TGTGCCAGCAGCGGGACAGGGGGAATAGATACGCAGTATTTT. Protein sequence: CASSGTGGIDTQYF.

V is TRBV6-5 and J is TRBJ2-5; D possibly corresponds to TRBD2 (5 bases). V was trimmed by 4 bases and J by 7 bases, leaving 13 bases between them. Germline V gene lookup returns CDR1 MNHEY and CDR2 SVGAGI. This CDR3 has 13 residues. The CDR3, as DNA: TGTGCCAGCAGTTTCCCCGGGGTTGGGACCCAGTACTTC. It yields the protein CASSFPGVGTQYF.

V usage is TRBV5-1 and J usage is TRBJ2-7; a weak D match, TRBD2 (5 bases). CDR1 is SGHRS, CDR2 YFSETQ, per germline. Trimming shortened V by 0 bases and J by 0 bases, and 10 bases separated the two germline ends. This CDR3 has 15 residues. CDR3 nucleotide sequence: TGCGCCAGCAGCTTGGCGGGGTCCCGCTCCTACGAGCAGTACTTC. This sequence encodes CASSLAGSRSYEQYF.

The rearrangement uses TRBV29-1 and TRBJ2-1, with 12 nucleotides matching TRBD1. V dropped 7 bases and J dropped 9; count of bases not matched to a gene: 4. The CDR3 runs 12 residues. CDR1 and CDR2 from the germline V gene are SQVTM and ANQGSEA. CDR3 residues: CSGGQGASEQFF. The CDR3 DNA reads TGCAGCGGGGGACAGGGGGCAAGTGAGCAGTTCTTC.

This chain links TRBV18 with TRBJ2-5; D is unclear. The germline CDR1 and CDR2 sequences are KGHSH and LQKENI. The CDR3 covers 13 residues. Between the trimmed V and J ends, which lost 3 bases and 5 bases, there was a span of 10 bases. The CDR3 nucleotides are TGTGCCAGCTCACCGTCTCAGGAGGAGACCCAGTACTTC. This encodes CASSPSQEETQYF.

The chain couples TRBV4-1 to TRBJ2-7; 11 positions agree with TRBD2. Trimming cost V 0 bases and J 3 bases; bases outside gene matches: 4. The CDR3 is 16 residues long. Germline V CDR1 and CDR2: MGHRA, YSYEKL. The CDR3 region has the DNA TGCGCCAGCAGCCAAGAGCCTCTAGCGGGAGGCTACGAGCAGTACTTC. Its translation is CASSQEPLAGGYEQYF.

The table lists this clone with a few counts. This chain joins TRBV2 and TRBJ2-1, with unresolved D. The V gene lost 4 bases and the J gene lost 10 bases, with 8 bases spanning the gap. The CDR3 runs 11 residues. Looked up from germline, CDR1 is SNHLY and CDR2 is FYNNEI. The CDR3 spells CASSGMTEQFF. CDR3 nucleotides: TGTGCCAGCAGTGGTATGACCGAGCAGTTCTTC.

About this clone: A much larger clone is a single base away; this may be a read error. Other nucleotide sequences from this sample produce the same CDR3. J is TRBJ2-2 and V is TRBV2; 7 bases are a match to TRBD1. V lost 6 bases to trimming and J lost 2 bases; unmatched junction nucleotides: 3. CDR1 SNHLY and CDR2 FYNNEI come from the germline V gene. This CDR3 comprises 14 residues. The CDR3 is CASRRQGNTGELFF. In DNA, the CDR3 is TGTGCCAGCAGAAGACAGGGCAACACCGGGGAGCTGTTTTTT.

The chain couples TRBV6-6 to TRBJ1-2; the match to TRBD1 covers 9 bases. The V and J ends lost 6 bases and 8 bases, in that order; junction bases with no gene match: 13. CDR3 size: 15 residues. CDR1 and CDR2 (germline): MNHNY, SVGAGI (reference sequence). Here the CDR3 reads CASSTHGTGNLGYTF. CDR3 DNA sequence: TGTGCCAGCAGCACCCACGGGACAGGGAATTTGGGCTACACCTTC.

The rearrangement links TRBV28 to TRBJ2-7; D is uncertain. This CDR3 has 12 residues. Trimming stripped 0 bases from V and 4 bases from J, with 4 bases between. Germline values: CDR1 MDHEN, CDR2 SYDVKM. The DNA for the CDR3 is TGTGCCAGCAGTTTATGGGAATACGAGCAGTACTTC. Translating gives CASSLWEYEQYF.

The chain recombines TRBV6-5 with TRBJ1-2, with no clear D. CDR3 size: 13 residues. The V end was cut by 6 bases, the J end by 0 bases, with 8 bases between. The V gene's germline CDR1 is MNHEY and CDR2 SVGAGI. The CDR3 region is CASRTNTNYGYTF. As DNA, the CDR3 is TGTGCCAGCAGGACCAATACTAACTATGGCTACACCTTC.